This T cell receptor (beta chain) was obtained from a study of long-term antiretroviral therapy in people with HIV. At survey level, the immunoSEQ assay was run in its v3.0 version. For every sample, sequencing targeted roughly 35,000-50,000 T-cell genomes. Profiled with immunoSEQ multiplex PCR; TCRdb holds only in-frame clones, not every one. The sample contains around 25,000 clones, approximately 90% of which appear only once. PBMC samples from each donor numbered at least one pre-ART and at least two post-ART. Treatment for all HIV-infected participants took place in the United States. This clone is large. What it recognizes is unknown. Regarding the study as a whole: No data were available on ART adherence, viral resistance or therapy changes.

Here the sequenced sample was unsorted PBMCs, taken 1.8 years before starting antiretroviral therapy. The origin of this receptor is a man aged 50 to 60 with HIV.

The CDR3 reads CASSLFGGGHGYTF. The CDR3 region has the DNA TGTGCCAGCAGTTTATTTGGCGGAGGCCATGGCTACACCTTC. The rearrangement links TRBV27 to TRBJ1-2; D gene ambiguous. Trimming stripped 1 base from V and 6 bases from J, with 12 bases between. Germline assignment: CDR1 MNHEY and CDR2 SMNVEV (reference sequence). The CDR3 sequence is 14 residues long.